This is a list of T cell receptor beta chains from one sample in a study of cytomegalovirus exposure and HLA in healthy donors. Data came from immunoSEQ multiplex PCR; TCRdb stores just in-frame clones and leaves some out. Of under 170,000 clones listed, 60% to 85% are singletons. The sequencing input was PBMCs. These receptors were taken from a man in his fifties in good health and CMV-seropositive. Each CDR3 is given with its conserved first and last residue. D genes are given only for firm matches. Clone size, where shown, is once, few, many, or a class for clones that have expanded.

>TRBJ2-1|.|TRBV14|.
CASSQAGPKKFF
TGTGCCAGCAGCCAAGCAGGGCCCAAGAAGTTCTTC
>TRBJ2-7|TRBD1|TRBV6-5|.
CASSPGQGSYEQYF
TGTGCCAGCAGTCCCGGACAGGGTTCCTACGAGCAGTACTTC
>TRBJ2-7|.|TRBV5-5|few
CASSPLGTYEQYF
TGTGCCAGCAGCCCACTAGGGACATACGAGCAGTACTTC
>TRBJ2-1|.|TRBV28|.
CASSSPAGQFF
TGTGCCAGCAGTTCACCAGCGGGGCAGTTCTTC
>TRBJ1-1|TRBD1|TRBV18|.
CASSPRQGSTEAFF
TGTGCCAGCTCACCTCGACAGGGGTCCACTGAAGCTTTCTTT
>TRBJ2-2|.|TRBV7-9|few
CAITKFSDGELFF
TGTGCCATCACTAAGTTCTCTGACGGGGAGCTGTTTTTT
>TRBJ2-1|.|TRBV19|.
CASSIGVGGNEQFF
TGTGCCAGTAGTATAGGAGTAGGGGGCAATGAGCAGTTCTTC
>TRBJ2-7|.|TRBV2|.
CASSPRDRFSYEQYF
TGTGCCAGCAGTCCGAGAGACAGATTCTCCTACGAGCAGTACTTC
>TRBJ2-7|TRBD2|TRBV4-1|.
CASSQDWRELPYEQYF
TGCGCCAGCAGCCAAGATTGGCGGGAGCTCCCCTACGAGCAGTACTTC
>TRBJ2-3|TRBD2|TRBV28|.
CASSNRLGTGLAGGVGTDTQYF
TGTGCCAGCAGCAATAGACTTGGGACGGGACTAGCGGGAGGGGTTGGGACAGATACGCAGTATTTT
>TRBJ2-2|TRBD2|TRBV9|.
CASSVGGLAGSGELFF
TGTGCCAGCAGCGTTGGGGGACTAGCGGGATCCGGGGAGCTGTTTTTT
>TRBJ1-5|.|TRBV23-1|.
CASSQSQSLQGSNQPQHF
TGCGCCAGCAGTCAATCGCAATCTCTACAGGGAAGCAATCAGCCCCAGCATTTT
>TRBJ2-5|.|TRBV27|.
CASRSDRIGTQYF
TGTGCCAGCAGGTCAGACAGGATAGGGACCCAGTACTTC
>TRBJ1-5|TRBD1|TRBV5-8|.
CASSRRQGSGNQPQHF
TGTGCCAGCAGCAGGAGACAGGGCTCTGGCAATCAGCCCCAGCATTTT
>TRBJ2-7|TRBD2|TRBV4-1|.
CASSQEGDLAGETYEQYF
TGCGCCAGCAGCCAAGAGGGAGATTTAGCGGGAGAAACTTACGAGCAGTACTTC
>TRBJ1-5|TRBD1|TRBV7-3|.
CASSSGQASRQPQHF
TGTGCCAGCAGCTCCGGACAGGCTAGCAGACAGCCCCAGCATTTT
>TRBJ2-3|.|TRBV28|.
CASSSMLATQYF
TGTGCCAGCAGTTCCATGTTGGCAACGCAGTATTTT
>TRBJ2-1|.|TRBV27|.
CAGSGREGAGEQFF
TGTGCCGGCTCGGGGCGGGAAGGGGCTGGTGAGCAGTTCTTC
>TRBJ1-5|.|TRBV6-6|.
CASSWQGSHQPQHF
TGTGCCAGCAGTTGGCAGGGATCTCATCAGCCCCAGCATTTT
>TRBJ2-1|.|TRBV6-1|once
CASSTRGVVEQFF
TGTGCCAGCAGTACCCGAGGAGTCGTGGAGCAGTTCTTC
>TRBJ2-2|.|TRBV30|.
CASARPQGGTGELFF
TGTGCCTCAGCAAGGCCACAGGGAGGGACCGGGGAGCTGTTTTTT
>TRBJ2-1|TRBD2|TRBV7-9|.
CASSPSGGRIHNEQFF
TGTGCCAGCAGCCCATCAGGCGGGAGGATCCACAATGAGCAGTTCTTC
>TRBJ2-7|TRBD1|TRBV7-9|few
CASSSGQGPYEQYF
TGTGCCAGCAGCTCGGGACAGGGACCCTACGAGCAGTACTTC
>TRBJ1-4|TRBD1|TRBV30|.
CAWSRGQGPTNEKLFF
TGTGCCTGGAGTCGCGGACAGGGGCCGACTAATGAAAAACTGTTTTTT
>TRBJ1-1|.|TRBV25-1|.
CASSQGSSPEAFF
TGTGCCAGCAGTCAGGGTAGTTCTCCTGAAGCTTTCTTT
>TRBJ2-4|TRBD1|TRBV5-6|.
CASSLTGVAKNIQYF
TGTGCCAGCAGCTTAACAGGGGTAGCCAAAAACATTCAGTACTTC
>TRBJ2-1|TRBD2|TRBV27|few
CASSLLLAAVEQFF
TGTGCCAGCAGTTTGCTACTAGCGGCGGTTGAGCAGTTCTTC
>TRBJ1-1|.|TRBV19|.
CASRPGEGSTEAFF
TGTGCCAGTAGGCCGGGGGAAGGGAGCACTGAAGCTTTCTTT
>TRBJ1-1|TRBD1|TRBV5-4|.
CASSPGTVNTEAFF
TGTGCCAGCAGTCCCGGGACAGTTAACACTGAAGCTTTCTTT
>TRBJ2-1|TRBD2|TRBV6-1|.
CASSPKGEGEQFF
TGTGCCAGCAGCCCTAAAGGGGAGGGTGAGCAGTTCTTC
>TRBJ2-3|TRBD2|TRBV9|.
CASSVGPSGSTDTQYF
TGTGCCAGCAGCGTAGGCCCTAGCGGGAGTACAGATACGCAGTATTTT
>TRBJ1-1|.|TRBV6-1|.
CASSEGGADEAFF
TGTGCCAGCAGTGAGGGGGGGGCCGATGAAGCTTTCTTT
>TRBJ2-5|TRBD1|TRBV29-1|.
CSVATGGQETQYF
TGCAGCGTCGCGACAGGGGGGCAAGAGACCCAGTACTTC
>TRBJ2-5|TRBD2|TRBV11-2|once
CASSLAVASGYQETQYF
TGTGCCAGCAGCTTAGCGGTGGCTAGCGGTTACCAAGAGACCCAGTACTTC